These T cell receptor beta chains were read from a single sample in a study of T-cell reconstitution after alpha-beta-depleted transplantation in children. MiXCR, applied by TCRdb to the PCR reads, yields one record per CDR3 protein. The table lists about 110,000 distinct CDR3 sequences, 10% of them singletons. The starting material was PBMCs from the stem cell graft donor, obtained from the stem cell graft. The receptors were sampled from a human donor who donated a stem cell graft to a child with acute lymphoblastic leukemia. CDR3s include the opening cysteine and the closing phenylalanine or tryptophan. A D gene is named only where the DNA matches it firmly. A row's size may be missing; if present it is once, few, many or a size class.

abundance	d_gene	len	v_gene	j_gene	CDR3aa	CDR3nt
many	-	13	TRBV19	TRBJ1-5	CASSDYSNQPQHF	TGTGCCAGTAGCGACTATAGCAATCAGCCCCAGCATTTT
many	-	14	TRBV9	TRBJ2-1	CASSPSDSYNEQFF	TGTGCCAGCAGCCCATCCGACAGCTACAATGAGCAGTTCTTC
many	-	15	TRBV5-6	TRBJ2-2	CASSPRGDNTGELFF	TGTGCCAGCAGCCCACGCGGGGATAACACCGGGGAGCTGTTTTTT
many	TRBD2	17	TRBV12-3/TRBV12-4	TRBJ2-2	CASSSPYGRGGTGELFF	TGTGCCAGCAGCTCCCCATATGGGCGGGGGGGCACCGGGGAGCTGTTTTTT
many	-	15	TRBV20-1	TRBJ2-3	CSARAGQGSTDTQYF	TGCAGTGCTAGAGCGGGCCAGGGTAGCACAGATACGCAGTATTTT
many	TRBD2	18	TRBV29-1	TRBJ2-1	CSVDLGLAGVTLNNEQFF	TGCAGCGTTGATTTGGGACTAGCGGGAGTTACCTTGAATAATGAGCAGTTCTTC
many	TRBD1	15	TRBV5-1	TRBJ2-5	CASSLSPGGAETQYF	TGCGCCAGCAGCTTGTCTCCAGGGGGCGCGGAGACCCAGTACTTC
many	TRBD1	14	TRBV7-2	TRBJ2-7	CASSFGQGDYEQYF	TGTGCCAGCAGCTTCGGACAGGGGGACTACGAGCAGTACTTC
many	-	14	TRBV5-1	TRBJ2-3	CASSFGQFTDTQYF	TGCGCCAGCAGCTTTGGACAGTTCACAGATACGCAGTATTTT
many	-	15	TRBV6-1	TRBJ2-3	CASSPRTASGDTQYF	TGTGCCAGCAGTCCCCGGACTGCGTCTGGGGATACGCAGTATTTT
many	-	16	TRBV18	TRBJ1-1	CASSPLGEGLGTEAFF	TGTGCCAGCTCACCCCTCGGTGAGGGCTTGGGCACTGAAGCTTTCTTT
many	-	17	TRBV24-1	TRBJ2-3	CATSDLGDGSSTDTQYF	TGTGCCACCAGTGATTTGGGGGACGGATCTAGCACAGATACGCAGTATTTT
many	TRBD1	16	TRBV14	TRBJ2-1	CAISQEYRGSYNEQFF	TGTGCCATCAGCCAGGAATACAGGGGATCCTACAATGAGCAGTTCTTC
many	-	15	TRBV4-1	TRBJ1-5	CASSQEERVGQPQHF	TGCGCCAGCAGCCAAGAGGAAAGGGTCGGGCAGCCCCAGCATTTT
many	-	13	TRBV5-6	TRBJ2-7	CASSLGSLYEQYF	TGTGCCAGCAGCTTAGGCAGTCTCTACGAGCAGTACTTC
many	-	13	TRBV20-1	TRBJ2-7	CSAREGYSYEQYF	TGCAGTGCTAGAGAAGGTTACTCCTACGAGCAGTACTTC
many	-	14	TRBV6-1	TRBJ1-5	CASREDSLLGPQHF	TGTGCCAGCAGGGAAGACAGCCTGTTAGGGCCCCAGCATTTT
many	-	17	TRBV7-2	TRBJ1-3	CASSFRTPRFAGNTIYF	TGTGCCAGCAGCTTCCGGACCCCGCGCTTTGCGGGAAACACCATATATTTT
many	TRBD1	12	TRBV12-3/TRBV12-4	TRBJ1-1	CASSLGQGRAFF	TGTGCCAGCAGTTTAGGACAGGGGCGGGCTTTCTTT
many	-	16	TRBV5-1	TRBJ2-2	CASRAPGAPVVGELFF	TGCGCCAGCAGAGCTCCAGGGGCGCCCGTTGTCGGGGAGCTGTTTTTT
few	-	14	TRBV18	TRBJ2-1	CASSPVLGGNEQFF	TGTGCCAGCTCACCCGTCCTCGGGGGCAATGAGCAGTTCTTC
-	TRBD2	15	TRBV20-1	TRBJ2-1	CSARSGGGLGNEQFF	TGCAGTGCTAGATCGGGGGGGGGCCTAGGTAATGAGCAGTTCTTC
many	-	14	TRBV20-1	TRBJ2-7	CSARDSAGFYEQYF	TGCAGTGCTAGAGATTCAGCAGGTTTTTACGAGCAGTACTTC
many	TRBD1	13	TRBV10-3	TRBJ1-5	CAISEDREQPQHF	TGTGCCATCAGTGAGGACAGGGAACAGCCCCAGCATTTT
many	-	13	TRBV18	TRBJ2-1	CASSHGSHNEQFF	TGTGCCAGCTCTCACGGGTCCCACAATGAGCAGTTCTTC
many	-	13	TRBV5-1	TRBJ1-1	CASRKELNTEAFF	TGCGCCAGCCGGAAAGAGTTGAACACTGAAGCTTTCTTT
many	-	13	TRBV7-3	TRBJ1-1	CASSPGINTEAFF	TGTGCCAGCAGCCCAGGGATTAACACTGAAGCTTTCTTT
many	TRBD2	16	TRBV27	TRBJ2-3	CASSPWSGVSTDTQYF	TGTGCCAGCAGTCCATGGAGCGGGGTTAGCACAGATACGCAGTATTTT
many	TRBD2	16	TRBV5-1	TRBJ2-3	CASSERLAGSTDTQYF	TGCGCCAGCAGCGAAAGACTAGCGGGAAGCACAGATACGCAGTATTTT
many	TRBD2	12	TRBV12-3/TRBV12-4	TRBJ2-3	CASSSGLVASYF	TGTGCCAGCAGTTCCGGACTAGTCGCGTCGTATTTT
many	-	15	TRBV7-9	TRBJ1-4	CASSLRAGNGEKLFF	TGTGCCAGCAGCTTAAGGGCCGGGAACGGGGAAAAACTGTTTTTT
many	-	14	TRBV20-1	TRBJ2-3	CSARDTSGLMEQYF	TGCAGTGCTAGAGATACCAGCGGCCTTATGGAGCAGTATTTT
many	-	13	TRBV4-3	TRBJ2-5	CASSQVRTETQYF	TGCGCCAGCAGCCAAGTCAGGACGGAGACCCAGTACTTC
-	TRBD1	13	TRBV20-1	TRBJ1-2	CSATGQGGYGYTF	TGCAGTGCTACAGGACAGGGAGGCTATGGCTACACCTTC
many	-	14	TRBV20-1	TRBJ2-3	CSAPGASRPDTQYF	TGCAGTGCTCCGGGGGCCTCGAGGCCAGATACGCAGTATTTT
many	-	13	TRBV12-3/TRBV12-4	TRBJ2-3	CASSLDREDTQYF	TGTGCCAGCAGTTTAGACAGGGAAGATACGCAGTATTTT
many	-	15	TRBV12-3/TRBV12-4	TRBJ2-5	CASSLDFVRLETQYF	TGTGCCAGCAGTTTAGATTTCGTCAGATTAGAGACCCAGTACTTC
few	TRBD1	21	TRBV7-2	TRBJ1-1	CASSLARPAGGQAGRDTEAFF	TGTGCCAGCAGCTTAGCTCGTCCGGCAGGGGGGCAGGCAGGAAGGGACACTGAAGCTTTCTTT
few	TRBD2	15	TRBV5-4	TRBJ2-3	CASRLAGGSTDTQYF	TGTGCCAGCAGGTTAGCGGGGGGAAGCACAGATACGCAGTATTTT
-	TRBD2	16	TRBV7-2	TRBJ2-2	CASSLDGRGRTGELFF	TGTGCCAGCAGCTTAGACGGGAGGGGCCGTACCGGGGAGCTGTTTTTT
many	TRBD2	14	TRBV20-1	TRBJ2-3	CSAEAGGQGDTQYF	TGCAGTGCTGAAGCGGGGGGGCAGGGAGATACGCAGTATTTT
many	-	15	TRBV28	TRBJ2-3	CASSFPGTSTDTQYF	TGTGCCAGCAGTTTCCCCGGGACTAGCACAGATACGCAGTATTTT